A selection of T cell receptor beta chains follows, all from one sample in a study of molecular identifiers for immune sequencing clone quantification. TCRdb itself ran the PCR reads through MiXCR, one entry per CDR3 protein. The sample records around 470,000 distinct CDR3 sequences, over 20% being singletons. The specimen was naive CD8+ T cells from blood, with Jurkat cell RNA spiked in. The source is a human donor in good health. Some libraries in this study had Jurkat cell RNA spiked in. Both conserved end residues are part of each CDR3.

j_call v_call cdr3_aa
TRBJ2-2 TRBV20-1 CSARVWDRGELFF
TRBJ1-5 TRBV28 CASIYRINQPQHF
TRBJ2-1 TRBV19 CASSIWLAGGSVQFF
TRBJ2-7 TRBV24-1 CATSGSGDGYEQYF
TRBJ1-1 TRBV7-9 CASSAGAAEGTEAFF
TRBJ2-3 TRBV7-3 CASSPGATSGYTDTQYF
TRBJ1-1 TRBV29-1 CSVEGDRGGRNTEAFF
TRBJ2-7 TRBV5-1 CASSLHVGQHYEQYF
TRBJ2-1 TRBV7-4 CASSQGQRLGRSYNEQFF
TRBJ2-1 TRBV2 CASKPRDLSFITAFFEQFF
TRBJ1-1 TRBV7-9 CASSFGFSEAFF
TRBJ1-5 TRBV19 CASSIPSGNQPQHF
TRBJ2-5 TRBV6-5 CASSLISGETQYF
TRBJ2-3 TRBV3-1 CASSRPGTSEADTQYF
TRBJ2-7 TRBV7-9 CASSYDTGTGAVYEQYF
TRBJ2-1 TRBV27 CASSPVLGERNEQFF
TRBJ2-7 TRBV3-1 CASSQGTGHEQYF
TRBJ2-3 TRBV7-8 CASSLARGGQKISTDTQYF
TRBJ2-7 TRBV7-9 CASSEGYERYF
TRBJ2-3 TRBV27 CASSLSPGLLGTDTQYF
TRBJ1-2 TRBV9 CASSPTGQPPVTF
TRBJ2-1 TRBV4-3 CASSIGPGQGGNEQFF
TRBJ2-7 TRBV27 CASSLGVAWGEQYF
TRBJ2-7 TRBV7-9 CASSSTVGDRSSYEQYF
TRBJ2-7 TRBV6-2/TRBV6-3 CASSYGEVSYEQYF
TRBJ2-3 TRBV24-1 CAIIAGASTDTQYF
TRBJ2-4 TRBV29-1 CSRGQGAAKNIQYF
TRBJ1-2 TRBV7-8 CAWGPHRNYGYTF